These T cell receptor beta chains were read from a single sample in a study of T cell clones after liver transplantation. The protocol was immunoSEQ multiplex PCR, while the TCRdb copy is restricted to in-frame clones and leaves out a portion. The table shows 12,000 to 15,000 clones, with less than 85% occurring only once. Here the sequenced sample was CD8+ T cells from blood, taken approximately 50 months after liver transplant. These receptors all come from a human patient who received a liver transplant. The graft donor may account for some of the T cells. Both conserved end residues are part of each CDR3. A D gene is named only where the DNA matches it firmly. Clone size is not always given. Where it is, it says once, few, many or a class for expanded clones.

clone size	J gene	V gene	D gene	CDR3 protein	CDR3 DNA
medium-sized	TRBJ2-7	TRBV27	TRBD1	CASTRQGSYEQYF	TGTGCCAGCACCCGACAGGGAAGCTACGAGCAGTACTTC
once	TRBJ2-7	TRBV7-6	.	CASSQAVSSSYEQYF	TGTGCCAGCAGCCAGGCAGTTTCAAGCTCCTACGAGCAGTACTTC
.	TRBJ1-1	TRBV7-9	.	CASSYGQLNTEAFF	TGTGCCAGCAGCTATGGACAGCTGAACACTGAAGCTTTCTTT
once	TRBJ2-3	TRBV9	.	CASSYGQSTDTQYF	TGTGCCAGCAGTTACGGACAGAGCACAGATACGCAGTATTTT
.	TRBJ2-1	TRBV6-4	.	CASSQTSTNEQFF	TGTGCCAGCAGTCAAACTAGCACCAATGAGCAGTTCTTC
.	TRBJ1-6	TRBV28	.	CASSLEETRNSPLHF	TGTGCCAGCAGTTTAGAGGAGACTCGGAATTCACCCCTCCACTTT
.	TRBJ2-1	TRBV7-9	.	CASHVGAYEQFF	TGTGCCAGCCACGTGGGAGCATATGAGCAGTTCTTC
.	TRBJ2-7	TRBV27	.	CASSLRPANYEQYF	TGTGCCAGCAGTTTAAGGCCAGCCAACTACGAGCAGTACTTC
.	TRBJ1-5	TRBV19	.	CASSPYSDFNQPQHF	TGTGCCAGTAGTCCCTATTCAGACTTCAATCAGCCCCAGCATTTT
once	TRBJ1-2	TRBV29-1	.	CSVNRENYYGYTF	TGCAGCGTAAACAGGGAGAATTACTATGGCTACACCTTC
.	TRBJ1-4	TRBV7-9	.	CASSLAPDFANEKLFF	TGTGCCAGCAGCTTAGCGCCGGACTTTGCTAATGAAAAACTGTTTTTT
.	TRBJ2-7	TRBV4-2	.	CASSQYLGAEQYF	TGTGCCAGCAGCCAATATTTGGGAGCCGAGCAGTACTTC
.	TRBJ2-5	TRBV4-1	.	CASSQVGGQETQYF	TGCGCCAGCAGCCAAGTTGGGGGGCAAGAGACCCAGTACTTC
.	TRBJ1-5	TRBV19	.	CASSILGNSNQPQHF	TGTGCCAGTAGTATTTTAGGGAATAGCAATCAGCCCCAGCATTTT
.	TRBJ1-4	TRBV5-1	.	CASSLGGLDEKLFF	TGCGCCAGCAGCTTGGGGGGACTTGATGAAAAACTGTTTTTT
.	TRBJ2-1	TRBV7-9	TRBD2	CASSSGVAGYNEQFF	TGTGCCAGCAGCTCAGGGGTAGCGGGATACAATGAGCAGTTCTTC
few	TRBJ2-2	TRBV4-3	.	CASSPYRDSNTGELFF	TGCGCCAGCAGCCCATACCGGGACTCTAACACCGGGGAGCTGTTTTTT
medium-sized	TRBJ1-2	TRBV30	.	CAWSVKGNSSAQNYGYTF	TGTGCCTGGAGTGTAAAGGGAAACTCCTCAGCCCAGAACTATGGCTACACCTTC
.	TRBJ1-5	TRBV19	.	CASSIDAYQPQHF	TGTGCCAGTAGTATAGACGCCTATCAGCCCCAGCATTTT
.	TRBJ1-1	TRBV4-3	.	CASSQEGAGQQAFF	TGCGCCAGCAGCCAAGAGGGAGCAGGACAACAAGCTTTCTTT
.	TRBJ2-1	TRBV7-6	TRBD2	CASSPRTSGGYYNEQFF	TGTGCCAGCAGCCCCAGGACTAGCGGGGGGTACTACAATGAGCAGTTCTTC
.	TRBJ2-5	TRBV7-3	TRBD2	CASSFGTSRSETQYF	TGTGCCAGCAGCTTCGGGACTAGCCGCAGCGAGACCCAGTACTTC
.	TRBJ2-7	TRBV27	.	CASSLSQGTYEQYF	TGTGCCAGCAGTTTAAGTCAGGGGACTTACGAGCAGTACTTC
.	TRBJ2-1	TRBV4-1	TRBD1	CASGTLIDRVDSNEQFF	TGCGCCAGCGGGACCTTAATAGACAGGGTAGATTCGAATGAGCAGTTCTTC
few	TRBJ2-3	TRBV28	.	CASSSPVLISTDTQYF	TGTGCCAGCAGTTCCCCCGTCTTGATAAGCACAGATACGCAGTATTTT
few	TRBJ2-5	TRBV27	.	CASSLAGSYGETQYF	TGTGCCAGCAGTTTAGCCGGATCCTACGGGGAGACCCAGTACTTC